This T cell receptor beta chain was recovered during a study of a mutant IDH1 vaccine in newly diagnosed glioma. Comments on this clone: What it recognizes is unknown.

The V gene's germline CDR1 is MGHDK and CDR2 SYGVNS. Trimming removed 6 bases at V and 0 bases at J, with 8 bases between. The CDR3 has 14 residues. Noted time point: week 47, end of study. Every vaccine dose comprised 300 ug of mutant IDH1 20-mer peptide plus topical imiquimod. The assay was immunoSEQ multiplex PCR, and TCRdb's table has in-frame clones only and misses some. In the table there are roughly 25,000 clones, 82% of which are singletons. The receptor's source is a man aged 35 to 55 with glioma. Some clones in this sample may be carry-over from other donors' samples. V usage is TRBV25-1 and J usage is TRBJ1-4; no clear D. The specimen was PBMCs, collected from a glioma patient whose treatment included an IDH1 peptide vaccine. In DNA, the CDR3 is TGTGCCAGCAGGGAAAGTGCAACTAATGAAAAACTGTTTTTT. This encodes CASRESATNEKLFF.